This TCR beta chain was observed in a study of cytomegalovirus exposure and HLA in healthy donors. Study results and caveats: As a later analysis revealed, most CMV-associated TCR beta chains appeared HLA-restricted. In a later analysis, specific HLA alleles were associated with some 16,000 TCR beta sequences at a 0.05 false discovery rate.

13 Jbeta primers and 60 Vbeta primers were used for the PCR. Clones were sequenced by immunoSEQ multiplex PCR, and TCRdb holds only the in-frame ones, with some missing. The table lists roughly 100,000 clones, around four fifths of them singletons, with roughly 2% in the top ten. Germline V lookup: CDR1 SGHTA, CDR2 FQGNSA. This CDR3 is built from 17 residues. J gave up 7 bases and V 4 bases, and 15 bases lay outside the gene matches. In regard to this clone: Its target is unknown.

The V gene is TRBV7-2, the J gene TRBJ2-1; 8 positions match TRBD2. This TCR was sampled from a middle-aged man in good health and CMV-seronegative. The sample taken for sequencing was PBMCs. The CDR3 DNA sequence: TGTGCCAGCAGCTCCCCCGGGGGGGGTGGGAAGGTAAATGAGCAGTTCTTC. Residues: CASSSPGGGGKVNEQFF.